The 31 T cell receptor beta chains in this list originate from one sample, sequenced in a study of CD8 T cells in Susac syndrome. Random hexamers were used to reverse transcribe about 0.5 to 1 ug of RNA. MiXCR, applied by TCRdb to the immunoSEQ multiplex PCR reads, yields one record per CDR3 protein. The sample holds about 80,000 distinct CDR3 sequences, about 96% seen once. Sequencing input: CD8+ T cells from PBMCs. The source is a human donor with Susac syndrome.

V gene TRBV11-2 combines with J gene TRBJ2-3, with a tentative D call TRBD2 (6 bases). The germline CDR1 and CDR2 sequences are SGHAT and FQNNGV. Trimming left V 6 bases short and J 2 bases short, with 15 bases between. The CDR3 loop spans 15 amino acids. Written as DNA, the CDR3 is TGTGCCAGCAGGCGGTGGCGGGACCACACAGATACGCAGTATTTT. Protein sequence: CASRRWRDHTDTQYF.

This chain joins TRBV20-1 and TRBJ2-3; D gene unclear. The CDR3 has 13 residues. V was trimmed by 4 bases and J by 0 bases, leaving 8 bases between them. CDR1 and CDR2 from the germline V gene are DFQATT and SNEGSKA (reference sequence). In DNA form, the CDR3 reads TGCAGTGCTATCGCTAGGAGCACAGATACGCAGTATTTT. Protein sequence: CSAIARSTDTQYF.

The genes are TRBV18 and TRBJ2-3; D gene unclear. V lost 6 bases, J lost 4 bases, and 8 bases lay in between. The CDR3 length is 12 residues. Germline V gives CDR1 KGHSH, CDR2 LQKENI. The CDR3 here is CASSDGPDTQYF. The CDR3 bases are TGTGCCAGCTCCGACGGACCAGATACGCAGTATTTT.

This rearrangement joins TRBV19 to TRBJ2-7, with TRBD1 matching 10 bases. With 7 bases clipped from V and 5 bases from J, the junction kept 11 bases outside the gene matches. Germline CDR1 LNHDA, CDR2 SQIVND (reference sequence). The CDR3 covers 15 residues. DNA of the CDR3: TGTGCCAGTACTTCTCCTGGGACAGGGGTCCACGAGCAGTACTTC. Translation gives CASTSPGTGVHEQYF.

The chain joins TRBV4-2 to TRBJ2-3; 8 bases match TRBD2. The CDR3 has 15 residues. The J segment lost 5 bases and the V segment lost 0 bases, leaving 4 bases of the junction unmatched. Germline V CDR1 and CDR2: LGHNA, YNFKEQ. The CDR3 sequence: CASSQEPLAGDTQYF. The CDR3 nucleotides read TGTGCCAGCAGCCAAGAGCCGCTAGCGGGAGATACGCAGTATTTT.

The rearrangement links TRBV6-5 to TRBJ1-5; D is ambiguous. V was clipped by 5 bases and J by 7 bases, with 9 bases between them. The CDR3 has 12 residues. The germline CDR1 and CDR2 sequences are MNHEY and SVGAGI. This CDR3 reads CASSGFGQPQHF. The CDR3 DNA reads TGTGCCAGCAGTGGGTTCGGCCAGCCCCAGCATTTT.

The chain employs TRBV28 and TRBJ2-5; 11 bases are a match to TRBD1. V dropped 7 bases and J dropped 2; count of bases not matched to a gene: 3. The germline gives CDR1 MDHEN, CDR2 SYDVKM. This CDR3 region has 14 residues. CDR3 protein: CASKDRGQQETQYF. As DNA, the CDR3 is TGTGCCAGCAAGGACAGGGGGCAACAAGAGACCCAGTACTTC.

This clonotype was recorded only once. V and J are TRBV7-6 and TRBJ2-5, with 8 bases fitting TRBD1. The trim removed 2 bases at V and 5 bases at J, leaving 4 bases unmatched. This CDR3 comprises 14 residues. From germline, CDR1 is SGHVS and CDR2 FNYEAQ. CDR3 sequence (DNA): TGTGCCAGCAGCTTATCAGGGGGCGCCGAGACCCAGTACTTC. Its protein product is CASSLSGGAETQYF.

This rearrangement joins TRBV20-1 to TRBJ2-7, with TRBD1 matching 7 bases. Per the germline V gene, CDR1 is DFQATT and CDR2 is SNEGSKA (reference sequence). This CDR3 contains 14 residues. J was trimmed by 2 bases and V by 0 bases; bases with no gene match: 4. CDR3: CSARDEGAAYEQYF. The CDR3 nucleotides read TGCAGTGCTAGAGATGAGGGGGCCGCCTACGAGCAGTACTTC.

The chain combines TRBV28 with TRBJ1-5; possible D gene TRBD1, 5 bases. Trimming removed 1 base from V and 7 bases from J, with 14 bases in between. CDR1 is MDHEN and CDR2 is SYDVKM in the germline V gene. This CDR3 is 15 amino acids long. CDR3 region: CASSLYSGSGQPQHF. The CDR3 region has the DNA TGTGCCAGCAGTTTATATTCAGGGAGCGGACAGCCCCAGCATTTT.

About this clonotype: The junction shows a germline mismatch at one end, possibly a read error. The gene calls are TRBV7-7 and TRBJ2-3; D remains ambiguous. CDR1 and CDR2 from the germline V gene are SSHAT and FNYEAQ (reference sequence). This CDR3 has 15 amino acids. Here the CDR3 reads CASSHGRTSTDTQYF. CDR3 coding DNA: TGTGCTAGCAGCCACGGACGGACGAGCACAGATACGCAGTATTTT.

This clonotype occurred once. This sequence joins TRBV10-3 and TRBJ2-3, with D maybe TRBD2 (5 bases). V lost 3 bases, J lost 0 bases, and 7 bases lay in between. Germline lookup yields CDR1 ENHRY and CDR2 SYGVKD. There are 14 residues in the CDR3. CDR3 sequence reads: CAISDRGSTDTQYF. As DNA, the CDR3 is TGTGCCATCAGTGACCGGGGTAGCACAGATACGCAGTATTTT.

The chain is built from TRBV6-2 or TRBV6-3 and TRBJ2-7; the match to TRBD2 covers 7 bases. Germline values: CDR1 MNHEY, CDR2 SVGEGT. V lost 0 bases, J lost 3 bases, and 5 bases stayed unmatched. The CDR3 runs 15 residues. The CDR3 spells CASSYSAGVSYEQYF. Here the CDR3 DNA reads TGTGCCAGCAGTTACTCGGCGGGAGTAAGCTACGAGCAGTACTTC.

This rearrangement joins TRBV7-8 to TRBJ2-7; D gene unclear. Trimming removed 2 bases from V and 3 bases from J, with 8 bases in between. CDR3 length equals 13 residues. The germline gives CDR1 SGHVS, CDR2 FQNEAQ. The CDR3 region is CASSLSGCYEQYV. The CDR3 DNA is TGTGCCAGCAGCTTATCTGGTTGCTACGAGCAGTACGTC.

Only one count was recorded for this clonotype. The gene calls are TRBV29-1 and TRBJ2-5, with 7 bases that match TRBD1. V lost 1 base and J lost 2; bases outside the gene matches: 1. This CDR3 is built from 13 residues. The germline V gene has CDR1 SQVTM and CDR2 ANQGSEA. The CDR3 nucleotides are TGCAGCGTTGAAGCGACAGGGCAAGAGACCCAGTACTTC. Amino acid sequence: CSVEATGQETQYF.

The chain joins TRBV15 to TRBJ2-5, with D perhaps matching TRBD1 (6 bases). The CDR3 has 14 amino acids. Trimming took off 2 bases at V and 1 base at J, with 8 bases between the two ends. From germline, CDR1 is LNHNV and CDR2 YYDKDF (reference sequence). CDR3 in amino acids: CATSRRTVQETQYF. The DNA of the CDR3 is TGTGCCACCAGCAGAAGGACAGTCCAAGAGACCCAGTACTTC.

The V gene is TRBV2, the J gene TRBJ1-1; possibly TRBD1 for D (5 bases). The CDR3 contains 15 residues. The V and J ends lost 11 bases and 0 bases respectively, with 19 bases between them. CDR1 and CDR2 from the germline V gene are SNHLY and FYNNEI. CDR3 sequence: CARGTPDLVNTEAFF. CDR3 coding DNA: TGTGCCCGAGGGACCCCAGATCTAGTGAACACTGAAGCTTTCTTT.

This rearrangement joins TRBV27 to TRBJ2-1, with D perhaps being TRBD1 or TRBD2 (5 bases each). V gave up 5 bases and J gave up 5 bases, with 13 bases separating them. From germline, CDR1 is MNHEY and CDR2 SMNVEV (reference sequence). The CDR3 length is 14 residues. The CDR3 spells CASSLGTAHNEQFF. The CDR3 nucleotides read TGTGCCAGCAGTCTAGGGACCGCCCACAATGAGCAGTTCTTC.

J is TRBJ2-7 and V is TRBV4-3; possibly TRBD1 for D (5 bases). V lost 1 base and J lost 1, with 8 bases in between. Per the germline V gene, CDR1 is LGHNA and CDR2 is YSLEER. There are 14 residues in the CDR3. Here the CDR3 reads CASSQVGESYEQYF. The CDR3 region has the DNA TGCGCCAGCAGCCAAGTAGGGGAATCCTACGAGCAGTACTTC.

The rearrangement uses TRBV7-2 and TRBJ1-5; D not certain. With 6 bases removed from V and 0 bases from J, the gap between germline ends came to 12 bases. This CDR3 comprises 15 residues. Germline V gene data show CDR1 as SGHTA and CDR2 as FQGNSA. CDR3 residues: CASSDWGNSNQPQHF. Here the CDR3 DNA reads TGTGCCAGCAGTGACTGGGGTAATAGCAATCAGCCCCAGCATTTT.

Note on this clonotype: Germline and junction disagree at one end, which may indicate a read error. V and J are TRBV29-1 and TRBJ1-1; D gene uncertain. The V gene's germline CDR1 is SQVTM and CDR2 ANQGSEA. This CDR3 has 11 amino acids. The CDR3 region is CSVEARVGAFF. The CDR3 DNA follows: TGCAGCGTCGAAGCGCGGGTTGGAGCTTTCTTT.

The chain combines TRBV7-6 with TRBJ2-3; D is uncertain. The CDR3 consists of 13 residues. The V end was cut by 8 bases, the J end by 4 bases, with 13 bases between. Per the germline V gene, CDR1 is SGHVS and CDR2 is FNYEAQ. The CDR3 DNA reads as TGTGCCAGCGGATCCCCCTCCCCAGATACGCAGTATTTT. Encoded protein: CASGSPSPDTQYF.

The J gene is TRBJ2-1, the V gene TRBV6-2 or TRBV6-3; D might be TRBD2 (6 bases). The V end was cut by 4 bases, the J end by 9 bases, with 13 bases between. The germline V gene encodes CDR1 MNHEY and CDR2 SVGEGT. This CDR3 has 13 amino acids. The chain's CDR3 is CASSFREPAEQFF. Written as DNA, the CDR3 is TGTGCCAGCAGTTTCCGGGAGCCAGCTGAGCAGTTCTTC.

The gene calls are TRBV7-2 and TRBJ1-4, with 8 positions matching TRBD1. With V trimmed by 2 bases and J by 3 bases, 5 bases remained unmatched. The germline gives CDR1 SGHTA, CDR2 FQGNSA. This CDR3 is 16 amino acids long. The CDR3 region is CASSLQGAAANEKLFF. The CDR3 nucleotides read TGTGCCAGCAGCTTACAGGGGGCGGCGGCTAATGAAAAACTGTTTTTT.

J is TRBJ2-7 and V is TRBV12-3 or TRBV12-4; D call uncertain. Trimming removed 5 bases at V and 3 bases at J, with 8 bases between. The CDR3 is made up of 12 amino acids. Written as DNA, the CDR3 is TGTGCCAGCAGTGTGAGCATCTACGAGCAGTACTTC. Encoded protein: CASSVSIYEQYF.

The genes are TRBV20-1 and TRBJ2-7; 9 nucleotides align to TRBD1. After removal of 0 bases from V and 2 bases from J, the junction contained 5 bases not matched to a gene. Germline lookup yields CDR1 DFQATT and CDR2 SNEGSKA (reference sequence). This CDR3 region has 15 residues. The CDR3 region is CSARDQGQGPYEQYF. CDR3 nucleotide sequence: TGCAGTGCTAGAGATCAGGGACAGGGACCCTACGAGCAGTACTTC.

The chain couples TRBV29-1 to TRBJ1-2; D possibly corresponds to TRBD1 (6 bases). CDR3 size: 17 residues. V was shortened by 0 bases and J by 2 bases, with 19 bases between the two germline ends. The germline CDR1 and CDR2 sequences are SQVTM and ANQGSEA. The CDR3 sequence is CSVEDPRTDRPNYGYTF. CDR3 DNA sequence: TGCAGCGTTGAAGATCCAAGGACAGACCGACCCAACTATGGCTACACCTTC.

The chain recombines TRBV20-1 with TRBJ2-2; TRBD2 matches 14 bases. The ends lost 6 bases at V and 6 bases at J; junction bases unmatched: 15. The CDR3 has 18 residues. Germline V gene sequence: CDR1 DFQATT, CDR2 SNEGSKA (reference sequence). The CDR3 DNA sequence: TGCAGTGCCGACCCCGGACTAGCGGGGGGCCCAATTTCCGGGGAGCTGTTTTTT. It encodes CSADPGLAGGPISGELFF.

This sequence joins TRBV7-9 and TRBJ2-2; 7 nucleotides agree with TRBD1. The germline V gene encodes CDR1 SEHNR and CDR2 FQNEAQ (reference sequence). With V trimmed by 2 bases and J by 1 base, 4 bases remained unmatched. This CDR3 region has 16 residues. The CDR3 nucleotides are TGTGCCAGCAGCTTATCCGGGACAGTGAACACCGGGGAGCTGTTTTTT. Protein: CASSLSGTVNTGELFF.

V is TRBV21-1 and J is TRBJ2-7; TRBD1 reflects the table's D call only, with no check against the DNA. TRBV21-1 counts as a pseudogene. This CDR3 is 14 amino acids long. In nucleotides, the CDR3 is TGTGCCAGCAGCAAAGGCAGCCTCCTGGGCGAGCAGTACGTC. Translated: CASSKGSLLGEQYV.

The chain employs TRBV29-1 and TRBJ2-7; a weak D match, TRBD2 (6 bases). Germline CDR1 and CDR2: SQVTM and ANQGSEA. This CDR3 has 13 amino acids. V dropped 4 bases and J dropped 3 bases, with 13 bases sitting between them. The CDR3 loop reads CSVGPGLNYEQYF. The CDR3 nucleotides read TGCAGCGTTGGCCCCGGACTAAACTACGAGCAGTACTTC.